The text below deals with one T cell receptor (beta chain). Its target is unknown. With 60 Vbeta and 13 Jbeta primers, the PCR was carried out. Sequencing used immunoSEQ multiplex PCR; TCRdb keeps in-frame clones, though not all of them. This sample has about 150,000 clones, with around 79% found just once. These data belong to a study of cytomegalovirus exposure and HLA in healthy donors. Trimming took 3 bases from V and 7 from J; bases not matched to a gene: 5. The CDR3 has 14 residues. CDR1 LNHNV and CDR2 YYDKDF come from the germline V gene (reference sequence). Study-wide results and limits: Presence/absence analyses took donor sequencing depth as roughly uniform. In a later analysis, at a false discovery rate of 0.05, roughly 17,000 TCR beta sequences were associated with HLA alleles. Later analysis reportedly placed an Asian-associated ancestry cluster below the approximately 700-donor mean in N-insertions.

This clonotype was sampled from a man between 25 and 39 years old in good health and CMV-seropositive. The sample consisted of PBMCs. The V call is TRBV15, the J call TRBJ2-7; TRBD1 matches 11 bases. DNA for the CDR3: TGTGCCACCAGCAGCCGCGGGACAGGGGGGGAGCAGTACTTC. The encoded protein is CATSSRGTGGEQYF.